Shown below are 17 T cell receptor beta chains from a single sample sequenced in a study of cytomegalovirus exposure and HLA in healthy donors. Both 60 Vbeta primers and 13 Jbeta primers went into the PCR. Clones were read by immunoSEQ multiplex PCR, and TCRdb kept only the in-frame ones, dropping some. This table has 200,000 to 250,000 clones, approximately 80% appearing once. Input material: PBMCs. The receptors derive from a girl aged 2-10 years in good health and CMV-seronegative.

The chain has TRBV5-1 and TRBJ1-3, with D maybe TRBD1 (5 bases). V dropped 2 bases and J dropped 3 bases, with 18 bases sitting between them. The CDR3 totals 17 residues. Germline CDR1 SGHRS, CDR2 YFSETQ. The CDR3 here is CASSLSGRVDLGNTIYF. CDR3 nucleotides: TGCGCCAGCAGCTTATCGGGCAGGGTGGATCTTGGAAACACCATATATTTT.

The rearrangement joins TRBV25-1 to TRBJ2-7; 8 positions agree with TRBD2. This CDR3 is 11 amino acids long. V was clipped by 4 bases and J by 10 bases; unmatched bases: 3. Looked up from germline, CDR1 is MGHDK and CDR2 is SYGVNS. In nucleotides, the CDR3 is TGTGCCAGCAGTGCCGGGACTAGACAGTACTTC. Encoded protein: CASSAGTRQYF.

The J gene is TRBJ2-1, the V gene TRBV2; maybe TRBD2 (6 bases). V was clipped by 3 bases and J by 8 bases, with 14 bases between them. Germline CDR1 and CDR2: SNHLY and FYNNEI. This CDR3 contains 14 residues. CDR3 nucleotide sequence: TGTGCCAGCAGTGAGAACGGGAGAGGCTATGAGCAGTTCTTC. It specifies CASSENGRGYEQFF.

The chain has TRBV18 and TRBJ1-1; D remains unclear. The CDR3 totals 17 residues. The V and J ends lost 8 bases and 0 bases respectively, with 22 bases between them. Germline V lookup: CDR1 KGHSH, CDR2 LQKENI. This chain's CDR3 is CASTEFWVSQMNTEAFF. DNA for the CDR3: TGTGCCAGCACGGAGTTTTGGGTCTCTCAGATGAACACTGAAGCTTTCTTT.

This clone has more than one count but fewer than ten. The rearrangement links TRBV7-9 to TRBJ1-1, with D maybe TRBD1 (6 bases). This CDR3 has 13 residues. Germline CDR1 reads SEHNR; CDR2 reads FQNEAQ (reference sequence). The germline V and J ends were trimmed by 1 base and 3 bases, with 6 bases remaining between them. In DNA, the CDR3 is TGTGCCAGCAGCTTAGAGGGGGACACTGAAGCTTTCTTT. Translation gives CASSLEGDTEAFF.

This clone was recorded a few times. This sequence joins TRBV12-5 and TRBJ1-1, with D hard to call. The CDR3 is made up of 12 amino acids. Trimming stripped 5 bases from V and 7 bases from J, with 11 bases between. Germline-derived CDR1 and CDR2 are LGHNT and FRNRAP. This CDR3 reads CASGRPGFEAFF. The DNA for the CDR3 is TGTGCTAGTGGTCGGCCAGGATTTGAAGCTTTCTTT.

The gene calls are TRBV5-4 and TRBJ2-7, with unresolved D. The CDR3 spans 14 residues. Trimming removed 5 bases at V and 0 bases at J, with 12 bases between. CDR1 is SGHNT, CDR2 YYREEE, per germline (reference sequence). The CDR3 DNA reads as TGTGCCAGCAGACCTGTAACGGGCTCCTACGAGCAGTACTTC. It translates to CASRPVTGSYEQYF.

V gene TRBV5-1 combines with J gene TRBJ2-7, with 9 bases that match TRBD2. CDR3 length: 14 amino acids. Germline CDR1 SGHRS, CDR2 YFSETQ. The V and J ends lost 3 bases and 3 bases, in that order; junction bases with no gene match: 4. CDR3 DNA sequence: TGCGCCAGCAGCTATAGCGGGAGTAGCTACGAGCAGTACTTC. This translates into CASSYSGSSYEQYF.

The rearrangement links TRBV27 to TRBJ1-2; 7 bases are shared with TRBD1. The J segment lost 1 base and the V segment lost 5 bases, leaving 25 bases of the junction unmatched. Per germline, CDR1 MNHEY and CDR2 SMNVEV (reference sequence). This CDR3 has 21 amino acids. The CDR3 protein is CASSDRAGTGQTRIFNYGYTF. CDR3 nucleotides: TGTGCCAGCAGTGACCGCGCGGGAACGGGACAGACGCGGATTTTTAACTATGGCTACACCTTC.

This clone was observed once. J is TRBJ1-2 and V is TRBV5-4, with 9 bases lining up with TRBD1. This CDR3 spans 13 amino acids. Per the germline V gene, CDR1 is SGHNT and CDR2 is YYREEE (reference sequence). Unmatched junction bases numbered 3, after V lost 6 bases and J lost 3 bases. CDR3 amino acids: CASTQGADYGYTF. The CDR3, as DNA: TGTGCCAGCACACAGGGGGCTGACTATGGCTACACCTTC.

This chain joins TRBV18 and TRBJ2-5, with 8 bases fitting TRBD2. CDR1 KGHSH and CDR2 LQKENI come from the germline V gene. After removal of 8 bases from V and 2 bases from J, the junction contained 10 bases not matched to a gene. The CDR3 sequence is 15 residues long. CDR3: CASDRGGTEQETQYF. The CDR3 DNA follows: TGTGCCAGCGACCGGGGGGGTACTGAACAAGAGACCCAGTACTTC.

V gene TRBV14 combines with J gene TRBJ1-1; D gene ambiguous. V dropped 0 bases and J dropped 8 bases, with 22 bases sitting between them. This CDR3 contains 17 residues. In germline, CDR1 is SGHDN, CDR2 FVKESK. The CDR3 DNA is TGTGCCAGCAGCCAAGATCGGTTCCCCCGTGGCCAGGCCGAAGCTTTCTTT. As protein: CASSQDRFPRGQAEAFF.

This chain connects TRBV10-1 to TRBJ2-1, with 7 positions matching TRBD1. The CDR3 totals 14 residues. Germline V gene lookup returns CDR1 WNHNN and CDR2 SYGVQD (reference sequence). Trimming cost V 5 bases and J 3 bases; bases outside gene matches: 4. CDR3 sequence reads: CASSIQGDYNEQFF. The CDR3 nucleotides are TGCGCCAGCAGTATCCAGGGGGACTACAATGAGCAGTTCTTC.

V gene TRBV4-1 combines with J gene TRBJ2-4, with TRBD2 matching over 14 bases. CDR1 is MGHRA and CDR2 is YSYEKL in the germline V gene. V was clipped by 4 bases and J by 0 bases; unmatched bases: 11. The CDR3 sequence is 20 residues long. The CDR3 DNA sequence: TGCGCCAGCAGCCCCATCGGACTAGCGGGGGGTCGTCAAGCCAAAAACATTCAGTACTTC. Amino acids: CASSPIGLAGGRQAKNIQYF.

The J gene is TRBJ2-1, the V gene TRBV5-1, with 16 bases fitting TRBD2. Trimming at V came to 3 bases and at J to 6 bases, leaving 9 bases not matched to a gene. CDR1 is SGHRS, CDR2 YFSETQ, per germline. This CDR3 region has 18 residues. The CDR3 reads CASSSSGLAGGPLNEQFF. The CDR3 DNA reads as TGCGCCAGCAGCTCATCGGGACTAGCGGGAGGGCCTCTCAATGAGCAGTTCTTC.

This clone was detected a few times. The rearrangement links TRBV19 to TRBJ2-3, with D tentatively TRBD2 (6 bases). Trimming shortened V by 0 bases and J by 5 bases, and 15 bases separated the two germline ends. Germline V gene data show CDR1 as LNHDA and CDR2 as SQIVND (reference sequence). The CDR3 sequence is 16 residues long. The CDR3 DNA reads TGTGCCAGTAGTATAGAGATCCGGAGGGGAGGAGATACGCAGTATTTT. Its translation is CASSIEIRRGGDTQYF.

The chain recombines TRBV9 with TRBJ1-6; possibly TRBD1 for D (5 bases). The ends were cut back, 4 bases at V and 9 bases at J, with 20 bases in the middle. Germline V gene data show CDR1 as SGDLS and CDR2 as YYNGEE. The CDR3 is 16 amino acids. The CDR3: CASSRGEAAGRSPLHF. The CDR3 DNA sequence: TGTGCCAGCAGCCGGGGGGAAGCGGCAGGGCGTTCACCCCTCCACTTT.